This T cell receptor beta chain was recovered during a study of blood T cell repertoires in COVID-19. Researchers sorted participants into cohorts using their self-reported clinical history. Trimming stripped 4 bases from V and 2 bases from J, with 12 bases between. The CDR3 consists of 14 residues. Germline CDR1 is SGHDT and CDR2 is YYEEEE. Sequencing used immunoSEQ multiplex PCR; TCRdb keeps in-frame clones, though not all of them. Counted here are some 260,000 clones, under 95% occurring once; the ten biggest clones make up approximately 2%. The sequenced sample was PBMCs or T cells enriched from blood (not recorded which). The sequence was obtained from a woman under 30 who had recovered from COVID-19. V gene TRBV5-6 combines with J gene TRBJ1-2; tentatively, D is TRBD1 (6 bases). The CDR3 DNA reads TGTGCCAGCAGCAGGAACAGGGACAACTATGGCTACACCTTC. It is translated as CASSRNRDNYGYTF.